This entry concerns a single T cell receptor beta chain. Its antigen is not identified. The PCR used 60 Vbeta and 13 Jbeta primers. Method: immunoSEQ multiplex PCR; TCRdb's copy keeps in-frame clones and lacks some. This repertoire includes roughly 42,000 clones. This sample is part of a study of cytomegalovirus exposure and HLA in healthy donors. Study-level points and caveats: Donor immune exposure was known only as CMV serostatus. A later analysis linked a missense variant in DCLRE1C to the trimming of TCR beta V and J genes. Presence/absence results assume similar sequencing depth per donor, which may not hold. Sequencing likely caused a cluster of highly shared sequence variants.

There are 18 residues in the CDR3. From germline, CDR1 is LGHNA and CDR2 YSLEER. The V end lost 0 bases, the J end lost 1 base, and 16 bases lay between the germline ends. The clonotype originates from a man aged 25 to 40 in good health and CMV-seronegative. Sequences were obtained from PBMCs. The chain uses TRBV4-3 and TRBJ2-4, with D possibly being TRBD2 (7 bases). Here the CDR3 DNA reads TGCGCCAGCAGCCAAGATCTGGGGGGGCGACGGGCCAAAAACATTCAGTACTTC. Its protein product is CASSQDLGGRRAKNIQYF.